This T cell receptor beta chain was obtained from a study of CD8 T cells in Susac syndrome (dated by TCRdb to between 2018 and 2021). Study-wide context: Repertoire sequencing was used to test whether CD8+ T cell activation and differentiation in Susac syndrome was antigen driven.

Points on this clonotype: Its antigen specificity is not known. No qualities accompany the bases; no much larger clone lies one base away.

Germline trimming amounts to 6 bases on V and 12 bases on J, with 12 as the count of junction bases outside the gene matches. The CDR3, from cysteine to phenylalanine, totals 13 residues. The kept DNA is CDR3 alone, 39 bases in frame from the first base. High-throughput TCR beta sequencing profiled peripheral blood CD8+ and CD4+ T cells from healthy donors, Susac syndrome patients and multiple sclerosis patients. The multiple sclerosis controls were treatment-naive patients whose relapsing-remitting disease, either stable or active, fulfilled the revised McDonald criteria. Bulk CD8+ and CD4+ T cells were purified magnetically by negative isolation, whereas CD8+ TEMRA cells were enriched by FACS. Blood was drawn into EDTA tubes, processed within 24 hours, and PBMCs were isolated by density gradient centrifugation. PBMCs intended for TCR sequencing were frozen in liquid nitrogen and were later thawed in a 37 degrees C water bath. A purity of at least 90% was achieved for sorted or isolated CD4+, CD8+ and CD8+ TEMRA cells.

Paper-wide results and their limitations: The study acknowledged that relatively few individuals were included in the TCR sequencing and HLA analysis.

RNA was extracted using the RNeasy kit, and roughly 0.5 to 1 microgram was reverse transcribed with random hexamers. The immunoSEQ multiplex PCR assay, covering 54 Vbeta and 13 Jbeta segments, was used to amplify TCR beta CDR3 regions. To correct PCR amplification bias, a synthetic template baseline was used for both primer optimization and computational correction. In the authors' own workflow: Only productive sequences were kept, with reads annotated to V, D and J genes according to IMGT and analyzed in immunoSEQ Analyzer. To calculate clonality, Shannon entropy was normalized by log2 of the number of productive unique sequences and then subtracted from one. Public and private clones were assessed among the 100 most prevalent clones of each patient and control. Susac-specific clones were defined as absent from healthy and MS cohorts, roughly 1,100 published viral clones and other ImmuneACCESS disease sequences. TCRdb reran the public reads through fastp at Q25 and MiXCR, keeping productive beta chains. For every CDR3 protein sequence, its rows merge into one entry that carries the most common genes and DNA. TCRdb, not the original authors, processed these V and J calls. The sample table shows about 200,000 distinct CDR3 sequences, and around 96% are seen once. The top ten clonotypes cover roughly 0.094% of the sample.

Sequencing used CD4+ T cells from PBMCs. The V and J genes are TRBV12-3 or TRBV12-4 and TRBJ2-3, with 7 bases matching TRBD1. The TCR sequence derives from a human donor with multiple sclerosis. In nucleotides, the sequence is TGTGCCAGCAGCAACAGACAGGGTTGGATACAGTATTTT. Its protein reads: CASSNRQGWIQYF.